This entry lists 5 T cell receptor beta chains sequenced from one sample in a study of CD8 T cells in ankylosing spondylitis. TCRdb re-called the 5' RACE reads with MiXCR, one entry per CDR3 protein. The repertoire holds approximately 210,000 distinct CDR3 sequences, with roughly 13% as singletons. Sample: blood, either unsorted or a sorted T cell fraction (not recorded which). These receptors were taken from a male donor with ankylosing spondylitis or in good health (not recorded which).

This chain connects TRBV29-1 to TRBJ1-1; a possible D gene is TRBD1 (5 bases). The ends were cut back, 5 bases at V and 7 bases at J, with 14 bases in the middle. The germline V gene encodes CDR1 SQVTM and CDR2 ANQGSEA. The CDR3 runs to 12 residues. CDR3 loop: CSVTQGTIEAFF. The CDR3 DNA follows: TGCAGCGTTACTCAGGGCACGATTGAAGCTTTCTTT.

This clonotype was counted between two and nine times. J is TRBJ1-1 and V is TRBV30; maybe TRBD1 (5 bases). Germline CDR1 is GTSNPN and CDR2 is SVGIG (reference sequence). Deletions cut 0 bases from V and 4 bases from J, with 9 bases between. This CDR3 contains 13 residues. The CDR3 DNA reads TGTGCCTGGAGTGTGTCGGGGGGCACTGAAGCTTTCTTT. This translates into CAWSVSGGTEAFF.

J is TRBJ1-6 and V is TRBV11-2; D is uncertain. CDR3 length equals 13 residues. Germline CDR1 reads SGHAT; CDR2 reads FQNNGV. Between the trimmed V and J ends, which lost 4 bases and 6 bases, there was a span of 7 bases. The CDR3 spells CASSSSANSPLHF. The CDR3 coding sequence is TGTGCCAGCAGCTCCAGCGCTAATTCACCCCTCCACTTT.

This clonotype showed up many times. CDR3: CASSLPGQLNTGELFF. The CDR3 coding sequence is TGTGCCAGCAGTCTCCCCGGACAGCTGAACACCGGGGAGCTGTTTTTT. V is TRBV12-3 or TRBV12-4 and J is TRBJ2-2; a possible D gene is TRBD1 (6 bases). The CDR3 sequence is 16 residues long. V lost 5 bases to trimming and J lost 1 base, with 14 bases between them.

This chain uses TRBV12-3 or TRBV12-4 with TRBJ2-1; tentative D call: TRBD2 (7 bases). Trimming shortened V by 2 bases and J by 10 bases, and 21 bases separated the two germline ends. CDR3 length equals 16 residues. In DNA, the CDR3 is TGTGCCAGCAGTTTACCGGGGGGCGATGGGGTGGCGGAGCAGTTCTTC. Translating it yields CASSLPGGDGVAEQFF.